The 30 T cell receptor beta chains below all came from one sample that was sequenced in a study of shared clonotypes between healthy human individuals. TCRdb keeps only in-frame clones here, not all; method: immunoSEQ multiplex PCR. Of some 120,000 clones listed, around 68% are singletons. Material: memory CD8+ T cells sorted from blood. Subset: CD45RO+ cells pooled with CCR7-negative TemRA cells. The receptors were gathered from a woman aged 30 to 39 in good health.

This chain connects TRBV6-1 to TRBJ1-2; possible D gene TRBD1, 5 bases. The CDR3 covers 14 residues. CDR1 is MNHNS and CDR2 is SASEGT in the germline V gene. Trimming removed 5 bases at V and 6 bases at J, with 16 bases between. The CDR3 spells CASSYQGGSDGYTF. In DNA form, the CDR3 reads TGTGCCAGCAGTTATCAGGGCGGGTCTGATGGCTACACCTTC.

This clone has a handful of counts. The chain uses TRBV5-1 and TRBJ2-3, with TRBD1 matching 8 bases. V shed 0 bases, J shed 3 bases, and the junction held 3 bases outside the gene matches. CDR3 length: 15 amino acids. Germline loops: CDR1 SGHRS, CDR2 YFSETQ. CDR3 amino acids: CASSLVGQVTDTQYF. The CDR3 DNA reads as TGCGCCAGCAGCTTGGTGGGACAGGTAACAGATACGCAGTATTTT.

V is TRBV5-1 and J is TRBJ1-1; D gene unclear. Per the germline V gene, CDR1 is SGHRS and CDR2 is YFSETQ. This CDR3 is built from 14 residues. The V end lost 4 bases, the J end lost 9 bases, and 19 bases lay between the germline ends. In DNA, the CDR3 is TGCGCCAGCAGCCCGGGGAACAGAGAAGACAAAGCTTTCTTT. The encoded protein is CASSPGNREDKAFF.

In its sample, this clone was seen a few times. The chain couples TRBV5-1 to TRBJ2-2, with 13 nucleotides matching TRBD2. The length of the CDR3 is 17 residues. V lost 3 bases, J lost 2 bases, and 4 bases stayed unmatched. From germline, CDR1 is SGHRS and CDR2 YFSETQ. CDR3 loop: CASSWTSGSPNTGELFF. CDR3 nucleotide sequence: TGCGCCAGCAGCTGGACTAGCGGGAGTCCAAACACCGGGGAGCTGTTTTTT.

The chain employs TRBV6-4 and TRBJ2-1, with 7 bases identical to TRBD2. V shed 5 bases, J shed 4 bases, and the junction held 8 bases outside the gene matches. This CDR3 comprises 15 residues. CDR1 MRHNA and CDR2 SNTAGT come from the germline V gene. This CDR3 reads CASSIGEGQYNEQFF. CDR3 sequence (DNA): TGTGCCAGCAGTATAGGGGAGGGCCAGTACAATGAGCAGTTCTTC.

This clone was recorded a few times. V is TRBV5-6 and J is TRBJ2-7, with D possibly TRBD1 on 5 matching bases. Trimming took 6 bases from V and 2 from J, leaving 18 bases between them. Germline V CDR1 and CDR2: SGHDT, YYEEEE. The CDR3 consists of 15 residues. The DNA for the CDR3 is TGTGCCAGCACCCTCAGGGCAGGGATAGCCTACGAGCAGTACTTC. The encoded protein is CASTLRAGIAYEQYF.

This chain connects TRBV18 to TRBJ1-2; D not resolved. There are 13 residues in the CDR3. The ends were cut back, 2 bases at V and 2 bases at J, with 6 bases in the middle. Per germline, CDR1 KGHSH and CDR2 LQKENI. CDR3 sequence: CASSPTENYGYTF. Written as DNA, the CDR3 is TGTGCCAGCTCACCAACTGAGAACTATGGCTACACCTTC.

There are many counts of this clone. The chain joins TRBV4-2 to TRBJ2-3; 7 bases are shared with TRBD2. Per the germline V gene, CDR1 is LGHNA and CDR2 is YNFKEQ. This CDR3 has 17 residues. The V segment lost 0 bases and the J segment 2 bases; nucleotides outside the gene matches: 8. CDR3 in DNA: TGTGCCAGCAGCCAAGAGGACGGGGGAGGGCCCACAGATACGCAGTATTTT. It is translated as CASSQEDGGGPTDTQYF.

This clone occurred a few times. The chain links TRBV9 to TRBJ1-1; D is unclear. Deletions cut 0 bases from V and 3 bases from J, with 15 bases between. This CDR3 is built from 16 residues. Germline V gene sequence: CDR1 SGDLS, CDR2 YYNGEE. The CDR3 nucleotides are TGTGCCAGCAGCGTAGGCGGGTTATTTTTGTACACTGAAGCTTTCTTT. This translates into CASSVGGLFLYTEAFF. Full variable domain (rest looked up from reference TRBV9 and TRBJ1-1): DSGVTQTPKHLITATGQRVTLRCSPRSGDLSVYWYQQSLDQGLQFLIQYYNGEERAKGNILERFSAQQFPDLHSELNLSSLELGDSALYFCASSVGGLFLYTEAFFGQGTRLTVV.

The chain carries TRBV7-9 and TRBJ1-1, with no clear D. CDR3 length: 14 amino acids. V was shortened by 4 bases and J by 3 bases, with 12 bases between the two germline ends. Germline V CDR1 and CDR2: SEHNR, FQNEAQ (reference sequence). The CDR3 is CASSSRVRDTEAFF. The CDR3 bases are TGTGCCAGCAGCTCGAGGGTGCGGGACACTGAAGCTTTCTTT.

This chain uses TRBV7-6 with TRBJ2-7; D is unclear. The length of the CDR3 is 16 residues. Germline lookup yields CDR1 SGHVS and CDR2 FNYEAQ. Trimming left V 1 base short and J 5 bases short, with 18 bases between. The CDR3 sequence: CASSLGGSDSGNEQYF. CDR3 in DNA: TGTGCCAGCAGCTTAGGTGGATCCGACTCTGGGAACGAGCAGTACTTC.

V is TRBV19 and J is TRBJ2-2, with 10 bases matching TRBD2. The V segment lost 5 bases and the J segment 4 bases; nucleotides outside the gene matches: 4. There are 15 residues in the CDR3. Germline V gene sequence: CDR1 LNHDA, CDR2 SQIVND (reference sequence). The DNA for the CDR3 is TGTGCCAGTAGTTATCTAGCGGGAGTCACCGGGGAGCTGTTTTTT. This sequence encodes CASSYLAGVTGELFF.

This chain joins TRBV27 and TRBJ2-7; the match to TRBD1 covers 9 bases. From germline, CDR1 is MNHEY and CDR2 SMNVEV (reference sequence). CDR3 length equals 15 residues. V shed 6 bases and J 4 bases; nucleotides not matched to a gene: 10. CDR3 protein: CASRHGTGSFYEQYF. The CDR3 nucleotides are TGTGCCAGCAGGCACGGGACAGGGAGTTTTTACGAGCAGTACTTC.

This chain links TRBV7-2 with TRBJ1-5; no definite D call. The V end was cut by 5 bases, the J end by 0 bases, with 11 bases between. Germline values: CDR1 SGHTA, CDR2 FQGNSA. This CDR3 comprises 15 residues. The CDR3 spells CASSPDALSNQPQHF. DNA for the CDR3: TGTGCCAGCAGCCCCGACGCCCTTAGCAATCAGCCCCAGCATTTT.

This clone was seen more than once but under ten times. This chain joins TRBV5-1 and TRBJ2-7; weak D call: TRBD1 (5 bases). Per the germline V gene, CDR1 is SGHRS and CDR2 is YFSETQ. The germline V and J ends were trimmed by 6 bases and 2 bases, with 15 bases remaining between them. The CDR3 has 14 amino acids. In DNA form, the CDR3 reads TGCGCCAGCACCTGGGGCGTTACCGCCTACGAGCAGTACTTC. This encodes CASTWGVTAYEQYF.

The J gene is TRBJ2-5, the V gene TRBV5-1; a possible D gene is TRBD1 (5 bases). Germline CDR1 and CDR2: SGHRS and YFSETQ. V was shortened by 4 bases and J by 0 bases, with 13 bases between the two germline ends. The CDR3 covers 15 residues. The CDR3 reads CASSLEAGYQETQYF. As DNA, the CDR3 is TGCGCCAGCAGCCTGGAAGCAGGGTACCAAGAGACCCAGTACTTC.

This clone was seen more than once but under ten times. The chain couples TRBV30 to TRBJ2-1, with 7 positions matching TRBD2. Germline CDR1 is GTSNPN and CDR2 is SVGIG (reference sequence). V dropped 4 bases and J dropped 2; count of bases not matched to a gene: 11. The CDR3 loop spans 16 amino acids. CDR3 DNA sequence: TGTGCCTGGAAATCGAGGGCGGGAGCAACCTACAATGAGCAGTTCTTC. It is translated as CAWKSRAGATYNEQFF.

The chain joins TRBV6-4 to TRBJ1-1; D not resolved. V gave up 4 bases and J gave up 5 bases, with 11 bases separating them. Germline V gene data show CDR1 as MRHNA and CDR2 as SNTAGT. The CDR3 spans 13 residues. Written as DNA, the CDR3 is TGTGCCAGCAGTGCCACGATGGGGACTGAAGCTTTCTTT. Its translation: CASSATMGTEAFF.

The CDR3 nucleotides read TGTGCCAGCAGTAATCGGGGAAGTAATGAGCAGTTCTTC. Encoded protein: CASSNRGSNEQFF. The chain couples TRBV28 to TRBJ2-1; tentatively, D is TRBD2 (5 bases). Germline V CDR1 and CDR2: MDHEN, SYDVKM. The CDR3 loop spans 13 amino acids. Trimming pared 5 bases from V and 7 bases from J, leaving 12 bases between. The variable domain in full, completed from reference TRBV28 and TRBJ2-1, reads DVKVTQSSRYLVKRTGEKVFLECVQDMDHENMFWYRQDPGLGLRLIYFSYDVKMKEKGDIPEGYSVSREKKERFSLILESASTNQTSMYLCASSNRGSNEQFFGPGTRLTVL.

This clone has only a few counts. This sequence joins TRBV6-4 and TRBJ2-1; D not resolved. CDR1 MRHNA and CDR2 SNTAGT come from the germline V gene. The CDR3 is made up of 13 amino acids. The V gene lost 3 bases and the J gene lost 5 bases, with 8 bases spanning the gap. In DNA, the CDR3 is TGTGCCAGCAGTGAGACCGAAAACAATGAGCAGTTCTTC. Translation gives CASSETENNEQFF.

This clone was recorded a few times. The chain joins TRBV7-2 to TRBJ1-5; D is unresolved. Germline lookup yields CDR1 SGHTA and CDR2 FQGNSA. The CDR3 is 16 residues long. V gave up 3 bases and J gave up 4 bases, with 16 bases separating them. CDR3 in amino acids: CASSFDARLGNQPQHF. CDR3 bases: TGTGCCAGCAGCTTCGATGCGCGTTTGGGAAATCAGCCCCAGCATTTT.

In this sample, this clone turned up once. The chain couples TRBV11-2 to TRBJ2-7; 10 nucleotides agree with TRBD2. With 3 bases clipped from V and 5 bases from J, the junction kept 10 bases outside the gene matches. This CDR3 is built from 16 residues. The germline gives CDR1 SGHAT, CDR2 FQNNGV. The CDR3 region is CASSFRVAGGVNEQYF. The CDR3 bases are TGTGCCAGCAGCTTCCGAGTAGCGGGAGGAGTCAACGAGCAGTACTTC.

Comments on this clone: This is likely an artifact of a read error, given a far larger clone one base away. The rearrangement links TRBV4-2 to TRBJ1-3; maybe TRBD1 (6 bases). V was pared by 3 bases and J by 3 bases, with 15 bases between. This CDR3 has 16 residues. Germline CDR1 and CDR2: LGHNA and YNFKEQ. In DNA, the CDR3 is TGTGCCAGCAGCCAGGCCCGGGACAAGGGTGGAAACACCATATATTTT. It encodes CASSQARDKGGNTIYF.

Ten or more counts support this clone. V gene TRBV7-9 combines with J gene TRBJ1-1; no definite D call. With 5 bases removed from V and 3 bases from J, the gap between germline ends came to 19 bases. The CDR3 sequence is 16 residues long. The germline CDR1 and CDR2 sequences are SEHNR and FQNEAQ (reference sequence). CDR3 in DNA: TGTGCCAGCAGCCCCCGTGGCGGCTCGATCCACACTGAAGCTTTCTTT. Translating gives CASSPRGGSIHTEAFF.

The rearrangement uses TRBV6-6 and TRBJ1-4; possibly TRBD1 for D (6 bases). The CDR3 totals 14 residues. Trimming left V 6 bases short and J 7 bases short, with 15 bases between. CDR1 MNHNY and CDR2 SVGAGI come from the germline V gene (reference sequence). CDR3: CASSTQGSGEKLFF. The CDR3 DNA reads TGTGCCAGCAGCACCCAGGGGAGCGGTGAAAAACTGTTTTTT.

The chain joins TRBV7-2 to TRBJ2-5, with 9 bases that match TRBD1. CDR1 SGHTA and CDR2 FQGNSA come from the germline V gene. The V segment lost 2 bases and the J segment 2 bases; nucleotides outside the gene matches: 3. This CDR3 has 15 residues. The DNA of the CDR3 is TGTGCCAGCAGCTTATCGACAGGGGGGCAAGAGACCCAGTACTTC. This translates into CASSLSTGGQETQYF.

The V gene is TRBV10-1, the J gene TRBJ2-3; TRBD1 matches at 7 bases. From germline, CDR1 is WNHNN and CDR2 SYGVQD (reference sequence). This CDR3 has 15 residues. Unmatched junction bases numbered 7, after V lost 2 bases and J lost 5 bases. CDR3 nucleotide sequence: TGCGCCAGCAGTGAGGGGACAGCCCTAAAAGATACGCAGTATTTT. Protein sequence: CASSEGTALKDTQYF.

This clone was counted a single time. J is TRBJ1-2 and V is TRBV6-6; D is possibly TRBD1 (6 bases). Trimming cost V 5 bases and J 3 bases, with 10 bases left between them. Germline loops: CDR1 MNHNY, CDR2 SVGAGI (reference sequence). CDR3 length: 13 amino acids. CDR3 DNA sequence: TGTGCCAGCAGTGCTCCAGGGGACTATGGCTACACCTTC. This gives the protein CASSAPGDYGYTF.

V gene TRBV28 combines with J gene TRBJ2-1; a possible D gene is TRBD2 (6 bases). CDR1 is MDHEN, CDR2 SYDVKM, per germline. The CDR3 extends over 15 amino acids. With 3 bases removed from V and 3 bases from J, the gap between germline ends came to 12 bases. CDR3 sequence reads: CASSFREAGYNEQFF. In nucleotides, the CDR3 is TGTGCCAGCAGTTTTAGAGAAGCGGGCTACAATGAGCAGTTCTTC.

This rearrangement joins TRBV11-2 to TRBJ2-3; 7 bases are a match to TRBD1. The J segment lost 4 bases and the V segment lost 5 bases, leaving 6 bases of the junction unmatched. This CDR3 comprises 14 residues. Germline CDR1 is SGHAT and CDR2 is FQNNGV. The CDR3 protein is CASSVHRGSDTQYF. CDR3 nucleotides: TGTGCCAGCAGCGTACACAGGGGTTCAGATACGCAGTATTTT.